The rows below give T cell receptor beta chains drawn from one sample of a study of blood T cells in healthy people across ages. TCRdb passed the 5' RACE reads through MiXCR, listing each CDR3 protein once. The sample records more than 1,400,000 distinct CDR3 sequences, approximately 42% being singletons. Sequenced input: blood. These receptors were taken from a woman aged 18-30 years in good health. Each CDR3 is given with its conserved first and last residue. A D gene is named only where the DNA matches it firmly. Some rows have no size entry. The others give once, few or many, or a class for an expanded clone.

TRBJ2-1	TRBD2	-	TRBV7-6	TGTGCCAGCAGCTTAGGACCCTCGGGACTAGATCCCAATGAGCAGTTCTTC	CASSLGPSGLDPNEQFF
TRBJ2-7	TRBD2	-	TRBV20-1	TGCAGTGCTAGGGGAACCGGGACTAGCGATTCCTACGAGCAGTACTTC	CSARGTGTSDSYEQYF
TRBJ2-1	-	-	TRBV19	TGTGCCAGTAGTATTCAGTTCATCTCCTACAATGAGCAGTTCTTC	CASSIQFISYNEQFF
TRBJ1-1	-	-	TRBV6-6	TGTGCCAGCAGCCAGACCTACACTGAAGCTTTCTTT	CASSQTYTEAFF
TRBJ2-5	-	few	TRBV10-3	TGTGCCATCAGTGAGTCTGACCGCCAAGAGACCCAGTACTTC	CAISESDRQETQYF
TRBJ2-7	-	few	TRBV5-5	TGTGCCAGCTCTCCTGGGTTTGGGGGGGCGCGATCCTACGAGCAGTACTTC	CASSPGFGGARSYEQYF
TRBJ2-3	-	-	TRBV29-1	TGCAGCGTTGAGACGCTAGGGGCCACAGATACGCAGTATTTT	CSVETLGATDTQYF
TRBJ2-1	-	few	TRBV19	TGTGCCAGTAGTACGGGGTACCATGAGCAGTTCTTC	CASSTGYHEQFF
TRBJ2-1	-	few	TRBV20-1	TGCAGTGCGAGGCGGTCGGCGGGGTCAAACAATGAGCAGTTCTTC	CSARRSAGSNNEQFF
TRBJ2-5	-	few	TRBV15	TGTGCCACCTCGAACCAGGAGACCCAGTACTTC	CATSNQETQYF
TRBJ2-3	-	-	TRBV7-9	TGTGCCAGCAGCTTAGGACTAGAAACAGATACGCAGTATTTT	CASSLGLETDTQYF
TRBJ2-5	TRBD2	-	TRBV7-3	TGTGCCAGCAGCTCTAGCGGGGGTGAGCAAGAGACCCAGTACTTC	CASSSSGGEQETQYF
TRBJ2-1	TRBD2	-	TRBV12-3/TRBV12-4	TGTGCCAGCAGAATAGCGGGAGGGGGCTACAATGAGCAGTTCTTC	CASRIAGGGYNEQFF
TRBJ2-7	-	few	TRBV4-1	TGCGCCAGCAGCCAAGGCCAGACCGGAGGCTACGAGCAGTACTTC	CASSQGQTGGYEQYF
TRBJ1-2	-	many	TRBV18	TGTGCCAGCAGCCCTGACAGGAGCTATGGCTACACCTTC	CASSPDRSYGYTF
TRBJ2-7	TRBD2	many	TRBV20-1	TGCAGTGCAACACGACTAGCGGGGGGGAACTACGAGCAGTACTTC	CSATRLAGGNYEQYF
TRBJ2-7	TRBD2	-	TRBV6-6	TGTGCCAGCAGGCAGACTAGCGGGGGCCTCAATGAGCAGTACTTC	CASRQTSGGLNEQYF
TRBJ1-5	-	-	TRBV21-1	TGTGCCAGCAGCGAACCGTGTACCCAGCATTTT	CASSEPCTQHF
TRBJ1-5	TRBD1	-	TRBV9	TGTGCCAGCAGCGACCGCCCTGGACAGGGAATGTCAAATCAGCCCCAGCATTTT	CASSDRPGQGMSNQPQHF
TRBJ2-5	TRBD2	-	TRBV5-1	TGCGCCAGCAGTGGACTAGCCGGAGAGCACCGACAAGAGACCCAGTACTTC	CASSGLAGEHRQETQYF
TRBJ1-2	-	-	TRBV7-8	TGTGCCAGCAGAGCGGAAAACGGCTACACCTTC	CASRAENGYTF
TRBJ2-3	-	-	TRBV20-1	TGCAGTGCTAGAGCCCTCGGACAGCAAGATACGCAGTATTTT	CSARALGQQDTQYF
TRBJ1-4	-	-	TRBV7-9	TGTGCCAGCAGCCTCCGACCGGTTACTAATGAAAAACTGTTTTTT	CASSLRPVTNEKLFF
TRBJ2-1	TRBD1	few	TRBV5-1	TGCGCCAGCAGCGCCGGGACAGGTCGTAGCAATGAGCAGTTCTTC	CASSAGTGRSNEQFF
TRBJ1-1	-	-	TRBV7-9	TGTGCCAGCAGCGTAACGTCGGACACTGAAGCTTTCTTT	CASSVTSDTEAFF
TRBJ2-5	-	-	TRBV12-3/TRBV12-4	TGTGCCAGCAGTACCGGACAGCGCCATGAGACCCAGTACTTC	CASSTGQRHETQYF
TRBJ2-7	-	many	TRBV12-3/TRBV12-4	TGTGCCAGCCGGGACCCGGGGGAGTACGAGCAGTACTTC	CASRDPGEYEQYF
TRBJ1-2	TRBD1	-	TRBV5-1	TGCGCCAGCAGCTTCGAGGGGGCAGCTTGGGTCGATGGCTACACCTTC	CASSFEGAAWVDGYTF
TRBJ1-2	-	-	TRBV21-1	TGTGCCAGCAGCAAAGCGCTTTTCAGGGCCCCACGGAGCTATGGCTACACCTTC	CASSKALFRAPRSYGYTF
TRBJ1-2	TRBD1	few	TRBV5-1	TGCGCCAGCAGCGGGGGGACAGGACCCTATGGCTACACCTTC	CASSGGTGPYGYTF
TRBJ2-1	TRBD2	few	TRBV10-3	TGTGCCATCAGTGAGGGGACTAGCGGGAGAAATGAGCAGTTCTTC	CAISEGTSGRNEQFF
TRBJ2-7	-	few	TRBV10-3	TGTGCCATCAGTGAGTCTGACAGGCTAGCCTCCTACGAGCAGTACTTC	CAISESDRLASYEQYF
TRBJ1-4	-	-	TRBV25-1	TGTGCCAGCAGTCAGCTTGGGGCGGGGAAGACAACTAATGAAAAACTGTTTTTT	CASSQLGAGKTTNEKLFF
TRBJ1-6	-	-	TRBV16	TGTGCCAGCAGCCAGTCGGGACGGTTGACTTCACCCCTCCACTTT	CASSQSGRLTSPLHF
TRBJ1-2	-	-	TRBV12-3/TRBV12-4	TGTGCCAACAGTTTGGGTCTACCCGTCGACTATGGCTACACCTTC	CANSLGLPVDYGYTF
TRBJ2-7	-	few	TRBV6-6	TGTGCCAGCTTTTGGGGGGCCAGCTCCTACGAGCAGTACTTC	CASFWGASSYEQYF
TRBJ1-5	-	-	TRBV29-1	TGCAGCGTTGGAGGCGGGGGGAATAGCAATCAGCCCCAGCATTTT	CSVGGGGNSNQPQHF
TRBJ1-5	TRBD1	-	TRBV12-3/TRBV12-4	TGTGCCAGCAGTGGTGCAGGGGGCGCGGGGCAGCCCCAGCATTTT	CASSGAGGAGQPQHF
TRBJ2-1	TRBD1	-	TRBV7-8	TGTGCCAGCAGCCCGCGGACAGGGCCCAACAATGAGCAGTTCTTC	CASSPRTGPNNEQFF
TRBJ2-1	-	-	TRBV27	TGTGCCAGCAGCCCCTCCTGGAATGAGCAGTTCTTC	CASSPSWNEQFF
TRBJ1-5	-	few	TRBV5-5	TGTGCCAGCAGCCCTTGGGGGAATCAGCCCCAGCATTTT	CASSPWGNQPQHF
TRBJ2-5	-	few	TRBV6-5	TGTGCCAGCAGGGAGGGGCGACAAGAGACCCAGTACTTC	CASREGRQETQYF
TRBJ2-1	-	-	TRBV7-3	TGTGCCAGCAGCCGCGATCTCTACGGTGAGCAGTTCTTC	CASSRDLYGEQFF
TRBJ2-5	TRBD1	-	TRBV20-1	TGCAGTGCTAGAATCCCGACAGGGGTCGTACAAGAGACCCAGTACTTC	CSARIPTGVVQETQYF
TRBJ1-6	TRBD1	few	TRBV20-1	TGCAGTGCTTCGACAGGGTCCTCCTATAATTCACCCCTCCACTTT	CSASTGSSYNSPLHF
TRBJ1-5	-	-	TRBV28	TGTGCCAGCAGTTCCTTGCGGGGGCGGTGGAATCAGCCCCAGCATTTT	CASSSLRGRWNQPQHF
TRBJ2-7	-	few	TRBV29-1	TGCAGCGTTAGAGGACAGAACTCCTACGAGCAGTACTTC	CSVRGQNSYEQYF
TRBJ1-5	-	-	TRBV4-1	TGCGCCAGCAGCCAACACGATAGCAATCAGCCCCAGCATTTT	CASSQHDSNQPQHF
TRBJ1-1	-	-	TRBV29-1	TGCAGCGTTGAAGCAAGACAAATGAGCACTGAAGCTTTCTTT	CSVEARQMSTEAFF
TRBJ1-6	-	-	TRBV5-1	TGCGCCAGCAGCTCCCCCCCGGGAGAGCTAAATTCACCCCTCCACTTT	CASSSPPGELNSPLHF
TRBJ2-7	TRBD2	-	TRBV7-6	TGTGCCAGCAGCTCCGAACTAGCGGACACATACGAGCAGTACTTC	CASSSELADTYEQYF
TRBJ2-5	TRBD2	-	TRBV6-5	TGTGCCAGCAAGGCGGGAGGGAACTCCTACAATGAGCAGTACTTC	CASKAGGNSYNEQYF
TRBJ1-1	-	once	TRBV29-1	TGCAGCCCGATTGGGGGTTTGGACACTGAGGCTTTCTTT	CSPIGGLDTEAFF
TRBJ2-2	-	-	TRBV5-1	TGCGCCAGCAGCGCGAGGGCTCACGACACCGGGGAGCTGTTTTTT	CASSARAHDTGELFF
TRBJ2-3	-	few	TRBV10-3	TGCGCCATCAGTGAGCCCCCAGGGATCCCCACAGATACGCAGTATTTT	CAISEPPGIPTDTQYF